The next 21 T cell receptor beta chains were all read from a single sample in a study of blood T cell repertoires in COVID-19. The data were produced by immunoSEQ multiplex PCR, yet TCRdb's version contains in-frame clones alone and is incomplete. Counted here are some 200,000 clones, 85% to 90% occurring once; the ten biggest clones make up more than 6.5%. The material sequenced was peripheral blood. These receptors came from a woman older than 75 in a cohort sampled during active or convalescent COVID-19.

The chain combines TRBV23-1 with TRBJ2-7; D is perhaps TRBD2 (5 bases). TRBV23-1 falls under the ORF class, with uncertain function. Trimming removed 4 bases from V and 7 bases from J, with 17 bases in between. The CDR3 spans 14 residues. The CDR3 is CASSPKSRAHEQYV. The CDR3 nucleotides are TGCGCCAGCAGTCCTAAATCGAGGGCTCATGAGCAGTACGTC.

V and J are TRBV9 and TRBJ1-5, with a weak D call TRBD1 (5 bases). Per germline, CDR1 SGDLS and CDR2 YYNGEE. CDR3 length equals 13 residues. V lost 4 bases and J lost 4, with 9 bases in between. CDR3 coding DNA: TGTGCCAGCAGCCTCGACAGTAATCAGCCCCAGCATTTT. It codes for CASSLDSNQPQHF.

The chain employs TRBV24-1 and TRBJ1-4, with a tentative D call TRBD1 (6 bases). Trimming removed 4 bases at V and 8 bases at J, with 22 bases between. Per the germline V gene, CDR1 is KGHDR and CDR2 is SFDVKD. The CDR3 is made up of 17 amino acids. The CDR3 here is CATSETGTPKGREKLFF. For the CDR3, the DNA is TGTGCCACCAGTGAAACCGGGACACCGAAGGGACGAGAAAAACTGTTTTTT.

This clone was seen a few times. The chain joins TRBV19 to TRBJ1-1; no definite D call. The length of the CDR3 is 15 residues. V dropped 2 bases and J dropped 0 bases, with 10 bases sitting between them. Germline V gene sequence: CDR1 LNHDA, CDR2 SQIVND (reference sequence). Here the CDR3 DNA reads TGTGCCAGTAGTATAAATAGACTTATGAACACTGAAGCTTTCTTT. Residues: CASSINRLMNTEAFF.

The chain recombines TRBV19 with TRBJ2-1; 7 nucleotides line up with TRBD2. In germline, CDR1 is LNHDA, CDR2 SQIVND (reference sequence). This CDR3 has 16 residues. V gave up 5 bases and J gave up 8 bases; unmatched junction bases: 15. The CDR3 is CASSAPKWEGRDEQFF. In DNA form, the CDR3 reads TGTGCCAGTAGTGCCCCCAAGTGGGAGGGTAGGGATGAGCAGTTCTTC.

The J gene is TRBJ1-1, the V gene TRBV9; D is undetermined. Trimming took off 4 bases at V and 0 bases at J, with 13 bases between the two ends. The CDR3 loop spans 15 amino acids. The V gene's germline CDR1 is SGDLS and CDR2 YYNGEE. The CDR3 sequence is CASSTDGFMNTEAFF. CDR3 sequence (DNA): TGTGCCAGCAGCACAGACGGATTCATGAACACTGAAGCTTTCTTT.

About this clone itself: Germline is not matched at one junction end, which may reflect a read error. The chain carries TRBV7-2 and TRBJ1-2; D gene unclear. CDR3 length: 13 residues. CDR1 SGHTA and CDR2 FQGNSA come from the germline V gene. The CDR3 spells CAGRYGVSYGYTF. CDR3 DNA sequence: TGTGCCGGCAGGTACGGGGTTAGCTATGGCTACACCTTC.

The chain has TRBV9 and TRBJ1-3; D unresolved. V lost 4 bases and J lost 1, with 12 bases in between. Germline V gene sequence: CDR1 SGDLS, CDR2 YYNGEE. CDR3 length equals 15 residues. CDR3 coding DNA: TGTGCCAGCAGCCTTAGCGGTCATTCTGGAAACACCATATATTTT. This codes for CASSLSGHSGNTIYF.

The chain has TRBV18 and TRBJ1-2, with a tentative D call TRBD1 (6 bases). The germline V and J ends were trimmed by 5 bases and 3 bases, with 22 bases remaining between them. CDR1 is KGHSH, CDR2 LQKENI, per germline. The CDR3 is 17 residues long. CDR3 bases: TGTGCCAGCTCAGCCTCCGCCCTCAGGGGCAGCGACTATGGCTACACCTTC. This translates into CASSASALRGSDYGYTF.

DNA of the CDR3: TGTGCCAGTAGTGCGGGTTATTCCTACGAGCAGTACGTC. It encodes CASSAGYSYEQYV. This chain connects TRBV19 to TRBJ2-7; a possible D gene is TRBD2 (5 bases). This CDR3 contains 13 residues. The V gene lost 5 bases and the J gene lost 1 base, with 9 bases spanning the gap. In germline, CDR1 is LNHDA, CDR2 SQIVND (reference sequence).

The table lists this clone with a few counts. The chain joins TRBV27 to TRBJ1-2, with D maybe TRBD1 (6 bases). CDR3 length equals 18 residues. The V gene's germline CDR1 is MNHEY and CDR2 SMNVEV (reference sequence). V gave up 4 bases and J gave up 2 bases, with 23 bases separating them. The CDR3 nucleotides are TGTGCCAGCAGTTCAACAGGGTTGGGTTATATAGCCAACTATGGCTACACCTTC. The encoded protein is CASSSTGLGYIANYGYTF.

This clone came up once. The chain links TRBV3-1 (or the pseudogene TRBV3-2) to TRBJ1-1; D unresolved. CDR1 and CDR2 (germline): LGHDT, YNNKEL (reference sequence). Trimming took 4 bases from V and 3 from J, leaving 12 bases between them. This CDR3 region has 14 residues. Here the CDR3 reads CASSPQSQDTEAFF. The CDR3, as DNA: TGTGCCAGCAGCCCACAGTCGCAGGACACTGAAGCTTTCTTT.

The chain carries TRBV6-1 and TRBJ1-2; D is possibly TRBD1 (5 bases). The CDR3 runs 15 residues. The V gene's germline CDR1 is MNHNS and CDR2 SASEGT. Trimming cost V 0 bases and J 3 bases, with 11 bases left between them. CDR3 region: CASSEAVGAYYGYTF. CDR3 DNA: TGTGCCAGCAGTGAAGCGGTAGGGGCCTACTATGGCTACACCTTC.

The rearrangement joins TRBV12-3 or TRBV12-4 to TRBJ1-1; TRBD1 aligns across 7 bases. The CDR3 consists of 13 residues. Germline trimming cut 8 bases from V and 4 bases from J; bases unmatched to any gene: 7. The CDR3 coding sequence is TGTGCCAGCTCTCGACAGGGTACCACTGAAGCTTTCTTT. Translating it yields CASSRQGTTEAFF.

The table lists this clone with a count of one. The chain uses TRBV10-3 and TRBJ1-3; 7 bases fit TRBD1. Losses at the gene ends were 0 bases for V and 0 bases for J; bases not matched to a gene: 2. CDR3 length: 16 amino acids. The germline gives CDR1 ENHRY, CDR2 SYGVKD. CDR3 in amino acids: CAISESYRGSGNTIYF. DNA of the CDR3: TGTGCCATCAGTGAGTCGTACAGGGGCTCTGGAAACACCATATATTTT.

The V and J genes are TRBV28 and TRBJ1-1; 7 bases are shared with TRBD1. CDR1 MDHEN and CDR2 SYDVKM come from the germline V gene. The CDR3 has 16 residues. V lost 2 bases to trimming and J lost 2 bases; unmatched junction nucleotides: 8. The CDR3 reads CASSLVRGRVNTEAFF. The DNA for the CDR3 is TGTGCCAGCAGTTTAGTTAGGGGGCGAGTAAACACTGAAGCTTTCTTT.

This rearrangement joins TRBV9 to TRBJ2-2, with D maybe TRBD2 (6 bases). V lost 0 bases to trimming and J lost 7 bases, with 16 bases between them. CDR1 is SGDLS, CDR2 YYNGEE, per germline. CDR3 length: 16 amino acids. The CDR3: CASSVGGFGGNGELFF. The CDR3 DNA sequence: TGTGCCAGCAGCGTAGGAGGGTTCGGGGGTAACGGGGAGCTGTTTTTT.

With respect to this clone: Germline is not matched at one junction end, which may reflect a read error. V usage is TRBV5-1 and J usage is TRBJ1-2; D is possibly TRBD1 (6 bases). Germline assignment: CDR1 SGHRS and CDR2 YFSETQ. The CDR3 loop spans 13 amino acids. DNA for the CDR3: TGCGCCAGCAGCTCGGGGACAAACTACGGCTACACCTTC. It encodes CASSSGTNYGYTF.

The chain has TRBV6-5 and TRBJ2-1, with D possibly matching TRBD2 (5 bases). CDR3 length: 12 residues. Germline V gene lookup returns CDR1 MNHEY and CDR2 SVGAGI. Trimming removed 0 bases from V and 10 bases from J, with 7 bases in between. CDR3 residues: CASSYSPGEQFF. The CDR3, as DNA: TGTGCCAGCAGTTACTCTCCGGGGGAGCAGTTCTTC.

The chain couples TRBV19 to TRBJ2-1; D remains ambiguous. The germline CDR1 and CDR2 sequences are LNHDA and SQIVND (reference sequence). This CDR3 comprises 13 residues. Trimming pared 1 base from V and 6 bases from J, leaving 7 bases between. CDR3 DNA: TGTGCCAGTAGTATAGGGCTGCTCAATGAGCAGTTCTTC. It codes for CASSIGLLNEQFF.

Notes on this clone: Other DNA variants within this sample encode the same CDR3. The chain has TRBV9 and TRBJ2-1; TRBD1 matches at 7 bases. The CDR3 covers 15 residues. V lost 0 bases, J lost 2 bases, and 2 bases stayed unmatched. Germline V lookup: CDR1 SGDLS, CDR2 YYNGEE. The CDR3 DNA reads as TGTGCCAGCAGCGTAGGGCAGGGGGCCTACAATGAGCAGTTCTTC. Protein sequence: CASSVGQGAYNEQFF.